This section outlines one T cell receptor (beta chain) sequence together with its context. The target antigen is unknown. Naive CD8 cells were CD45RO-negative, positively selected for CCR7, excluding terminally differentiated effector memory CD45RA+ cells. V dropped 7 bases and J dropped 4; count of bases not matched to a gene: 17. This CDR3 has 18 amino acids. The germline gives CDR1 SEHNR, CDR2 FQNEAQ (reference sequence). The assay was carried out at the deep level. Original methodology: Filtering was not the same, since immunoSEQ gave junction-only sequences without quality scores. Profiling relied on immunoSEQ multiplex PCR, and the TCRdb table lists in-frame clones only, not all of them. V, J and clone size reflect that table, while D and trimming were determined from the DNA. The sample has 750,000 to 1,000,000 clones; over 90% are singletons. The entry originates in a study of shared clonotypes between healthy human individuals.

The study's findings and limits: Estimated richness was generally greater in naive than memory subsets. It was observed that 5% to 6% of naive CD4 clonotypes were shared across a few donors.

This TCR was recovered from a man under 40 in good health. This chain links TRBV7-9 with TRBJ2-1; TRBD2 aligns across 9 bases. Source material: naive CD8+ T cells sorted from blood. The CDR3 here is CASIQGDRGLARYNEQFF. For the CDR3, the DNA is TGTGCCAGCATCCAGGGGGACAGAGGACTAGCGAGATACAATGAGCAGTTCTTC.